The rows below give T cell receptor beta chains drawn from one sample of a study of CD8 T cells in ankylosing spondylitis. TCRdb recomputed calls from the 5' RACE reads with MiXCR, one row per CDR3 protein. The data hold about 360,000 distinct CDR3 sequences, with approximately 22% observed a single time. The sequencing input was blood, either unsorted or a sorted T cell fraction (not recorded which). These receptors were taken from a male donor with ankylosing spondylitis or in good health (not recorded which). Each CDR3 is given with its conserved first and last residue. D genes are given only for firm matches. The size entry is marked missing in some rows and otherwise reads once, few, many or a size class.

j_call d_call clone_size v_call cdr3_nt cdr3_aa
TRBJ2-7 - - TRBV2 TGTGCCAGCGACCCGGGTCAGCAGTACTTC CASDPGQQYF
TRBJ2-5 - - TRBV7-9 TGTGCCAGCAGCTTGGAAGGACCGTACCAAGAGACCCAGTACTTC CASSLEGPYQETQYF
TRBJ2-6 - - TRBV4-1 TGCGCCAGCAGCCACCCACTGGGCTCTGGGGCCAACGTCCTGACTTTC CASSHPLGSGANVLTF
TRBJ2-1 - - TRBV20-1 TGCAGTGCTAGAGATCTGGCGGTAAGCTCCTACAATGAGCAGTTCTTC CSARDLAVSSYNEQFF
TRBJ2-1 - few TRBV15 TGTGCCACCAGCAGAGAAACAGGTGTCTACAATGAGCAGTTCTTC CATSRETGVYNEQFF
TRBJ2-1 TRBD1 - TRBV27 TGTGCCACCCGTTCCGGGACAGTTGTATCTTATGAGCAGTTCTTC CATRSGTVVSYEQFF
TRBJ2-7 TRBD1 - TRBV27 TGTGCCAGCAGTTTGAGGGGGCCGAGCTCCTACGAGCAGTACTTC CASSLRGPSSYEQYF
TRBJ2-5 - - TRBV11-2 TGTGCCAGCAGCTTATTAGGAATCCAAGAGACCAAGTACTTC CASSLLGIQETKYF
TRBJ2-7 TRBD1 - TRBV9 TGTGCCAGCAGCGTAGGGGGGACAGGGGGCTACGAGCAGTACTTC CASSVGGTGGYEQYF
TRBJ1-2 - - TRBV5-1 TGCGCCAGCAGCTTATCAGGGAAGGCTAACTATGGCTACACCTTC CASSLSGKANYGYTF
TRBJ2-7 - few TRBV29-1 TGCAGCGCCCACCTCCGCAGCTCCTACGAGCAGTACTTC CSAHLRSSYEQYF
TRBJ2-7 - - TRBV12-3/TRBV12-4 TGTGCCAGCAGTTTGGCATTTACCTACGAGCAGTACTTC CASSLAFTYEQYF
TRBJ2-1 - - TRBV21-1 TGTGCCAGCAGCAAAGCCGGACTATACAATGAGCAGTTCTTC CASSKAGLYNEQFF
TRBJ2-7 - - TRBV20-1 TGCAGTGCTAGAGAGGCGTCCGCCGGTTACGAGCAGTACTTC CSAREASAGYEQYF
TRBJ2-7 TRBD1 few TRBV6-1 TGTGCCAGCAGTACCCGGGACAGGAGCTCCTACGAGCAGTACTTC CASSTRDRSSYEQYF
TRBJ1-4 TRBD1 - TRBV28 TGTGCCAGCATGACCACAGGGGGCCGTGAAAAACTGTTTTTT CASMTTGGREKLFF
TRBJ2-1 TRBD2 - TRBV27 TGTGCCAGCAGTCCCGCGGGGGGGGCCTACAATGAGCAGTTCTTC CASSPAGGAYNEQFF
TRBJ1-1 - - TRBV20-1 TGCAGTGCTAGAAAGAAGGCAGCTTTCTTT CSARKKAAFF
TRBJ1-1 - - TRBV11-1 TGTGCCAGCCCCAACACTGAAGCTTTCTTT CASPNTEAFF
TRBJ2-1 TRBD1 few TRBV29-1 TGCAGCGTTACCGGACAGGGGGCTAATGAGCAGTTCTTC CSVTGQGANEQFF
TRBJ2-2 - few TRBV4-1 TGCGCCAGCAGCCTGCGATGGAACACCGGGGAGCTGTTTTTT CASSLRWNTGELFF
TRBJ2-3 - - TRBV10-3 TGTACCTTCAGTTCCCTCGGTCGCGAGATGGGGGACACAGATACGCAGTATTTT CTFSSLGREMGDTDTQYF
TRBJ2-5 TRBD1 - TRBV9 TGTGCCAGCAACCTACAGGGGGCGGCCAGAGAGACCCAGTACTTC CASNLQGAARETQYF
TRBJ2-5 - - TRBV6-5 TGTGCCAGCAGTGTTGAAGAGACCCAGTACTTC CASSVEETQYF
TRBJ1-1 - few TRBV28 TGTGCCACCCACTCGACCTGGGATTCGAACACTGAAGCTTTCTTT CATHSTWDSNTEAFF
TRBJ2-7 - - TRBV10-1 TGCGCCAGCAGTGAGTCAGGGGCCGCCTACGAGCAGTACTTC CASSESGAAYEQYF
TRBJ2-1 - few TRBV20-1 TGCAGTGCCAGGTTCCGGGCCCGCTCCTACAATGAGCAGTTCTTC CSARFRARSYNEQFF
TRBJ2-3 TRBD2 - TRBV7-9 TGTGCCAGCGGGGACAAGCGCGGGGGGGACACAGATACGCAGTATTTT CASGDKRGGDTDTQYF
TRBJ1-2 - few TRBV25-1 TGTGCCAGCAGTGAATACGGTGGCTACACCTTC CASSEYGGYTF
TRBJ2-3 TRBD2 - TRBV12-3/TRBV12-4 TGTGCCAGCAGTTTAGTTAGCGGGGGCAATACGCAGTATTTT CASSLVSGGNTQYF
TRBJ2-3 - few TRBV4-1 TGCGCCAGCAGCCAAGCGTGGGGGGTGGTGGATACGCAGTATTTT CASSQAWGVVDTQYF
TRBJ2-1 - - TRBV24-1 TGTGCCACCAGTGATTTAACAGTCTACAATGAGCAGTTCTTC CATSDLTVYNEQFF
TRBJ2-7 - few TRBV20-1 TGCAGTGCTAGAGATATCGGCGGCTCCTACGAGCAGTACTTC CSARDIGGSYEQYF
TRBJ2-1 - - TRBV28 TGTGCCAGCAGTTCCCCTCTAGAGAGCTCCTACAATGAGCAGTTCTTC CASSSPLESSYNEQFF
TRBJ2-1 - few TRBV29-1 TGCAGCACCCAAGCCGGGGGGCGGTACAATGAGCAGTTCTTC CSTQAGGRYNEQFF
TRBJ2-7 TRBD1 few TRBV12-3/TRBV12-4 TGTGCCAGCAGGGCCGGGGACAGCGCAACCTACGAGCAGTACTTC CASRAGDSATYEQYF
TRBJ1-1 - - TRBV12-3/TRBV12-4 TGTGCCAGCAGGCCAGGGCAGGGGATGAACACTGAAGCTTTCTTT CASRPGQGMNTEAFF
TRBJ2-2 - - TRBV12-3/TRBV12-4 TGTGCCAGCAGTGCCGTGGTCGGGGAGCTGTTTTTT CASSAVVGELFF
TRBJ2-1 - few TRBV7-2 TGTGCCAGCCGCCAACCGGGAGACAATGAGCAGTTCTTC CASRQPGDNEQFF